This T cell receptor (beta chain) was retrieved from a study of blood T cell repertoires in COVID-19. Background on the study: The samples span acute and convalescent COVID-19 from the United States, Italy and Spain. T cells, B-cell-depleted T cells, or PBMCs provided the cDNA or gDNA that served as material.

CDR1 and CDR2 from the germline V gene are MNHNY and SVGAGI (reference sequence). CDR3 length: 15 residues. V lost 5 bases to trimming and J lost 5 bases; unmatched junction nucleotides: 11. Original analysis: Researchers report that nucleated cell counts were estimated from reference gene primer amplification. Libraries were prepared by immunoSEQ multiplex PCR; TCRdb keeps only in-frame clonotypes and omits some of them. That table furnishes V, J and clone size, whereas the DNA furnished D and trimming. This table has some 140,000 clones, 70% to 85% appearing once. Specimen: peripheral blood. This receptor was identified in a woman in her sixties or seventies with acute or convalescent COVID-19. The V gene is TRBV6-6, the J gene TRBJ2-5, with 7 bases identical to TRBD1. The CDR3 DNA is TGTGCCAGCAGTCCTGCGGACAGGTTGGGGGAGACCCAGTACTTC. Its translation: CASSPADRLGETQYF.